A single sample is the source of the 21 T cell receptor beta chains below, sequenced in a study of radiation and T cells in renal cell carcinoma (TCRdb year 2020). The library came from the immunoSEQ multiplex PCR assay. TCRdb carries this immuneACCESS record with in-frame sequences only. Its versions omit some clonotypes, under half of them owing to an unresolved V gene in the studies checked, with the rest unexplained. This sample has approximately 85,000 clones in its table, and about 89% of those were observed once. The ten largest clones represent 6% of the sample. The time point label corresponds to: blood 4 weeks post-SBRT, at nephrectomy. The treatment or condition label of this sample denotes: 15 Gy SBRT to primary tumor, nephrectomy 4 weeks later. The sample in question was blood, obtained from a patient whose treatment included radiotherapy and nephrectomy. Every receptor here comes from a woman in her 70s with renal cell carcinoma.

The chain links TRBV5-4 to TRBJ2-7; 11 bases agree with TRBD2. CDR1 is SGHNT, CDR2 YYREEE, per germline (reference sequence). V dropped 4 bases and J dropped 6; count of bases not matched to a gene: 9. This CDR3 comprises 15 residues. The CDR3 DNA follows: TGTGCCAGCAGCCCGACTAGCGGGGCCCCCGGCGAGCAGTACTTC. This gives the protein CASSPTSGAPGEQYF.

On this clone itself: The junction departs from the called germline gene at one end, perhaps through a read error. V and J are TRBV5-6 and TRBJ1-2; no definite D call. There are 11 residues in the CDR3. Germline-derived CDR1 and CDR2 are SGHDT and YYEEEE. DNA of the CDR3: TGTGCCAGCAGCTTGGGGCCTGGTGTCGCCTTC. Amino acid sequence: CASSLGPGVAF.

The chain combines TRBV11-1 with TRBJ1-1; a possible D gene is TRBD1 (6 bases). The germline V and J ends were trimmed by 5 bases and 1 base, with 11 bases remaining between them. The CDR3 sequence is 14 residues long. CDR1 and CDR2 from the germline V gene are SGHAT and FQDESV (reference sequence). As DNA, the CDR3 is TGTGCCAGCAGCCCGGGACAAGCGAACACTGAAGCTTTCTTT. Its translation: CASSPGQANTEAFF.

In this sample, this clone turned up once. The CDR3 DNA is TGTGCCAGCAGCTTAGTTTCAGGGCCCAGCACAGATACGCAGTATTTT. This translates into CASSLVSGPSTDTQYF. The J gene is TRBJ2-3, the V gene TRBV7-9, with D tentatively TRBD1 (5 bases). Trimming cost V 1 base and J 0 bases, with 11 bases left between them. This CDR3 comprises 16 residues. Germline V CDR1 and CDR2: SEHNR, FQNEAQ (reference sequence).

CDR3 sequence: CASSQRGSSGNTIYF. In DNA form, the CDR3 reads TGTGCCAGCAGCCAGCGGGGGAGCTCTGGAAACACCATATATTTT. V usage is TRBV5-4 and J usage is TRBJ1-3, with D possibly matching TRBD1 (5 bases). Germline V gene sequence: CDR1 SGHNT, CDR2 YYREEE (reference sequence). There are 15 residues in the CDR3. The germline V and J ends were trimmed by 4 bases and 0 bases, with 11 bases remaining between them.

This clone was detected only once. This chain links TRBV9 with TRBJ2-7, with D perhaps TRBD1 or TRBD2 (5 bases each). The V gene lost 0 bases and the J gene lost 3 bases, with 13 bases spanning the gap. CDR1 and CDR2 (germline): SGDLS, YYNGEE. The CDR3 is 15 residues long. As DNA, the CDR3 is TGTGCCAGCAGCGTAGGTGACGGGGCCCTCTACGAGCAGTACTTC. Encoded protein: CASSVGDGALYEQYF.

The rearrangement joins TRBV15 to TRBJ1-4; TRBD1 is a possible D gene (6 bases). CDR3 length: 15 residues. Trimming cost V 6 bases and J 8 bases, with 19 bases left between them. Germline V lookup: CDR1 LNHNV, CDR2 YYDKDF (reference sequence). CDR3 sequence (DNA): TGTGCCACCAGATTCCTGGGGCAGGGGTCGGAAAAACTGTTTTTT. Translated: CATRFLGQGSEKLFF. The entire variable domain, with the rest obtained from reference TRBV15 and TRBJ1-4, is as follows: DAMVIQNPRYQVTQFGKPVTLSCSQTLNHNVMYWYQQKSSQAPKLLFHYYDKDFNNEADTPDNFQSRRPNTSFCFLDIRSPGLGDTAMYLCATRFLGQGSEKLFFGSGTQLSVL.

The V and J genes are TRBV6-6 and TRBJ1-2; D is unclear. The length of the CDR3 is 13 residues. CDR1 MNHNY and CDR2 SVGAGI come from the germline V gene (reference sequence). The V gene lost 2 bases and the J gene lost 6 bases, with 10 bases spanning the gap. In DNA form, the CDR3 reads TGTGCCAGCAGTTACGAAGGGAGGGATGGCTACACCTTC. This translates into CASSYEGRDGYTF.

This rearrangement joins TRBV11-3 to TRBJ2-5, with 9 bases lining up with TRBD2. Germline V gene lookup returns CDR1 SGHNT and CDR2 YENEEA. This CDR3 has 16 amino acids. The ends lost 1 base at V and 1 base at J; junction bases unmatched: 4. CDR3 region: CASSLVSSGGQETQYF. The CDR3 DNA reads TGTGCCAGCAGCTTAGTTAGTAGCGGGGGCCAAGAGACCCAGTACTTC.

The chain uses TRBV11-3 and TRBJ2-1, with D maybe TRBD2 (5 bases). Trimming removed 2 bases from V and 6 bases from J, with 14 bases in between. The CDR3 extends over 15 amino acids. Germline V lookup: CDR1 SGHNT, CDR2 YENEEA. The CDR3: CASSLTVLASNEQFF. The CDR3 region has the DNA TGTGCCAGCAGCTTAACGGTCCTAGCCAGCAATGAGCAGTTCTTC.

The chain has TRBV7-2 and TRBJ2-1, with 8 bases identical to TRBD2. Trimming cost V 2 bases and J 0 bases; bases outside gene matches: 6. This CDR3 spans 17 amino acids. Germline lookup yields CDR1 SGHTA and CDR2 FQGNSA. The CDR3 nucleotides read TGTGCCAGCAGCTTATTGCTCGGGGGGGCCTCCTACAATGAGCAGTTCTTC. It specifies CASSLLLGGASYNEQFF.

V is TRBV7-2 and J is TRBJ2-3; 7 nucleotides match TRBD1. This CDR3 contains 16 residues. Losses at the gene ends were 5 bases for V and 2 bases for J; bases not matched to a gene: 10. Per germline, CDR1 SGHTA and CDR2 FQGNSA. CDR3 DNA sequence: TGTGCCAGCAGCCCCCCGACAGGGACGTTCACAGATACGCAGTATTTT. Amino acid sequence: CASSPPTGTFTDTQYF.

As to this clone: Its ends do not fully match the called genes, so a read error is possible. The V and J genes are TRBV19 and TRBJ1-1, with D unclear. The V gene's germline CDR1 is LNHDA and CDR2 SQIVND (reference sequence). The CDR3 is 13 amino acids. CDR3 amino acids: CTSFSAWNTEAFF. CDR3 bases: TGTACCAGTTTCAGTGCGTGGAACACTGAAGCTTTCTTT.

The gene calls are TRBV18 and TRBJ1-2, with 7 bases fitting TRBD1. The junction had 11 bases not matched to a gene; V was cut back by 6 bases and J by 4 bases. This CDR3 has 15 residues. Germline CDR1 and CDR2: KGHSH and LQKENI. CDR3 in DNA: TGTGCCAGCTCTCGTGCCGGCGGGACAGCCTATGGCTACACCTTC. Amino acid sequence: CASSRAGGTAYGYTF.

The chain joins TRBV7-2 to TRBJ1-2; 7 bases line up with TRBD1. The CDR3 extends over 14 amino acids. The V gene's germline CDR1 is SGHTA and CDR2 FQGNSA. V lost 5 bases, J lost 4 bases, and 7 bases stayed unmatched. This chain's CDR3 is CASSAGQQLYGYTF. CDR3 coding DNA: TGTGCCAGCAGCGCGGGACAGCAGCTCTATGGCTACACCTTC. Filled out from reference TRBV7-2 and TRBJ1-2, the complete variable domain reads GAGVSQSPSNKVTEKGKDVELRCDPISGHTALYWYRQSLGQGLEFLIYFQGNSAPDKSGLPSDRFSAERTGGSVSTLTIQRTQQEDSAVYLCASSAGQQLYGYTFGSGTRLTVV.

This clone appeared a few times. The J gene is TRBJ1-1, the V gene TRBV19; D might be TRBD1 (6 bases). Germline-derived CDR1 and CDR2 are LNHDA and SQIVND (reference sequence). V dropped 4 bases and J dropped 6 bases, with 6 bases sitting between them. The CDR3 sequence is 11 residues long. The DNA of the CDR3 is TGTGCCAGTAGTAGGACAGCTGAAGCTTTCTTT. Translating it yields CASSRTAEAFF.

The chain is built from TRBV5-1 and TRBJ2-7; 8 bases align to TRBD2. Germline V lookup: CDR1 SGHRS, CDR2 YFSETQ. The CDR3 is made up of 16 amino acids. The J segment lost 8 bases and the V segment lost 4 bases, leaving 17 bases of the junction unmatched. The CDR3 is CASSPGLAASPEQQYF. CDR3 DNA sequence: TGCGCCAGCAGCCCTGGACTAGCAGCGTCGCCCGAGCAGCAGTACTTC.

The chain employs TRBV7-2 and TRBJ2-3, with D possibly TRBD2 on 5 matching bases. Germline V CDR1 and CDR2: SGHTA, FQGNSA. V lost 0 bases, J lost 2 bases, and 12 bases lay in between. The CDR3 is 16 amino acids. CDR3 residues: CASSLAIGRNTDTQYF. Written as DNA, the CDR3 is TGTGCCAGCAGCTTAGCGATTGGGAGAAACACAGATACGCAGTATTTT.

The J gene is TRBJ2-2, the V gene TRBV7-3; 9 positions agree with TRBD2. Germline V gene lookup returns CDR1 SGHTA and CDR2 FQGTGA. The V segment lost 1 base and the J segment 4 bases; nucleotides outside the gene matches: 7. CDR3 length: 17 amino acids. The CDR3 reads CASSLSPAGGRTGELFF. As DNA, the CDR3 is TGTGCCAGCAGCTTAAGCCCCGCGGGGGGGCGCACCGGGGAGCTGTTTTTT.

V and J are TRBV11-1 and TRBJ2-7; 7 bases line up with TRBD1. Looked up from germline, CDR1 is SGHAT and CDR2 is FQDESV (reference sequence). This CDR3 has 14 residues. V was pared by 0 bases and J by 3 bases, with 2 bases of the junction left unmatched. This chain's CDR3 is CASSLAHRGYEQYF. The CDR3 DNA sequence: TGTGCCAGCAGCTTAGCGCACAGGGGCTACGAGCAGTACTTC. Full variable domain (rest looked up from reference TRBV11-1 and TRBJ2-7): EAEVAQSPRYKITEKSQAVAFWCDPISGHATLYWYRQILGQGPELLVQFQDESVVDDSQLPKDRFSAERLKGVDSTLKIQPAELGDSAMYLCASSLAHRGYEQYFGPGTRLTVT.

The CDR3 DNA reads TGTGCCAGCAGCTTGGAGTCTAGCGGGGGGACGCAGTATTTT. Its protein product is CASSLESSGGTQYF. This chain joins TRBV5-6 and TRBJ2-3, with 11 nucleotides matching TRBD2. The CDR3 length is 14 residues. Germline CDR1 reads SGHDT; CDR2 reads YYEEEE. V dropped 0 bases and J dropped 9; count of bases not matched to a gene: 3.